This record covers a single T cell receptor (beta chain). What this receptor recognizes is not known. There are no base qualities to consult, and no much larger clone falls within one base. This entry is derived from a study of cytomegalovirus exposure and HLA in healthy donors listed by TCRdb under 2017. For the wider study: According to an earlier analysis of 587 of the donors, about 179 million T cells yielded approximately 120 million unique TCR beta sequences and 276 Gb of sequence data. The study aimed to test whether cataloging public T cell receptors could reveal signatures of past pathogen exposure. The study used immunosequencing to profile the T cell repertoires of 670 or so subjects and linked those repertoires to cytomegalovirus serostatus. Typing coverage differed by locus: A, B, C, DRB1 and DQB1 were typed in roughly 629-640 donors, DQA1 in approximately 520, DPA1 in 600 to 610, and DPB1 in about 450. In addition to the first cohort of around 670 subjects, a separate validation cohort of 120 different subjects was used. The study combined high-throughput TCR immunosequencing, statistical association of individual TCRs with disease status, and machine learning to predict cytomegalovirus infection status. Roughly 300 gigabases of sequencing data and approximately 85 million unique TCR sequences were included in an early release covering about 700 HLA-typed donors. In a later analysis, previously published TCR beta repertoires from about 640 donors were re-analyzed and high-resolution HLA genotyping was added so that TCR occurrence patterns could be studied. Rather than using new phenotypic data, the later analysis identified candidate immune exposures from TCR beta sequences and from how often those sequences occurred across donors. On average, about 240,000 unique TCR beta nucleotide sequences were sequenced per donor among some 430 genotyped donors of the cohort, with roughly 18% of those sequences being non-productive. In an earlier analysis of 587 of the donors, high-throughput TCR beta sequencing was used to judge whether each TCR beta V gene segment behaved as functional or pseudogenic. A later genetic analysis used genome-wide SNP genotypes for about three fifths of the 666 donors, treating that subset as a discovery cohort. Donor age, sex, ethnicity and CMV serostatus were collected together with the repertoire data. Among the approximately 400 genotyped donors, around 81% belonged to the genetic ancestry cluster associated with self-reported Caucasian donors. Because of strong linkage in the cohort, roughly five DR-DQ haplotypes were treated as single units for association and clustering. Class I and class II HLA loci were covered by the typing at four-digit resolution. All discovery cohort repertoires had been generated on a single sequencing platform.

The CDR3 holds 13 amino acids from the cysteine to the phenylalanine. Solely the CDR3 DNA is kept, with 39 bases framed from the first base. The germline V gene encodes CDR1 SGHDT and CDR2 YYEEEE. V lost 0 bases and J lost 5 bases; the stretch between them is 8 bases long. Receptor libraries were prepared by the immunoSEQ multiplex PCR assay. For the multiplex PCR, a mixture combining 60 forward primers for TCR Vbeta segments and 13 reverse primers for TCR Jbeta segments was used. Amplification of the CDR3 region of rearranged TCR beta genes was performed with a multiplex PCR assay on genomic DNA. On the Illumina HiSeq System, the amplified TCR beta libraries were sequenced as 87-base-pair reads. The published analysis was carried out like this. Across the 640 or so repertoires, a later analysis counted roughly 84 million unique TCR beta chains, around 11 million of which were shared by at least two donors. Raw reads were error-corrected and collapsed into unique sequences with a nearest-neighbor algorithm that merged closely related sequences to remove PCR and sequencing errors. CDR3 sequences were aligned to IMGT reference sequences to assign V, D and J gene segments. Each retained sequence needed at least a six-nucleotide match to both a V gene segment and a J gene segment. Rearrangements were called productive when the CDR3 lacked stop codons and stayed in frame with V and J; all others were non-productive. Following IMGT convention, CDR3 was defined as the stretch from the second conserved V-encoded cysteine up to the conserved J-encoded phenylalanine. Sequences without an unambiguous match to a single V gene segment were excluded from the earlier analysis of 450 to 650 of the donors. In an earlier analysis of roughly 600 of the donors, a V segment was called functional when productive rearrangements were above 56.7%, and segregating when the standard deviation between donors exceeded 5%. A statistical classification framework was built for diagnosing cytomegalovirus status from the catalog of TCR beta chain sequences. In a later analysis, V and J genes were assigned by comparing TCR nucleotide sequences against IMGT/GENE-DB human TR gene sequences. Using the TCRdist pipeline, a later analysis assigned CDR3 sequences along with most-parsimonious VDJ recombination scenarios. A later analysis defined each TCR beta chain by its CDR3 amino acid sequence plus V-gene family, and excluded reads lacking a unique V-gene family. In a later analysis, a few hundred highly shared, low-generation-probability nucleotide sequences were removed to address suspected cross-contamination and a sequencing artifact. A later analysis calculated a clonal expansion index for each public chain from normalized within-repertoire ranks of inferred template counts. In a later analysis, generation probabilities were computed using a VDJ recombination model fitted to out-of-frame rearrangements, and the results were checked against IGoR. In a later analysis, hypergeometric tests were used to score TCR-TCR, TCR-HLA and TCR-CMV co-occurrence, with a repertoire-size bias correction applied to TCR pairs. In a later analysis, false discovery rates were estimated by permuting HLA or CMV assignments 20 times. A later analysis grouped co-occurring TCRs with DBSCAN, adding TCRdist sequence similarity when clustering within HLA-allele-positive subsets. Repertoires with fewer than 30,000 or more than 120,000 public chains, plus five repertoires with anomalous nucleotide sharing, were excluded from co-occurrence clustering. In its TCRdb copy, this immuneACCESS table keeps in-frame sequences only and misses some clones. Where compared with another copy, unresolved V genes explain less than half of these, and the others have no known cause. V and J calls plus clone size are reproduced from that table; the DNA served to infer D and trimming. Within this sample are 150,000 or so clones, with approximately 70% of them counted one time only. Clones ranked in the top ten supply around 7% of the sample.

The cohort was made up of approximately 700 healthy bone marrow donors. All cohort members were sampled while nominally healthy, although unrecorded immune exposures were likely present. The donor tested CMV seropositive, placing the donor among the 289 seropositive members of the cohort. A peripheral blood sample was provided by each donor, and peripheral blood mononuclear cells were used for TCR beta sequencing. Genomic DNA extraction from the blood cell samples was performed with the Qiagen DNeasy Blood Extraction Kit. Broader findings and caveats from the paper: In a later genetic analysis, a missense DCLRE1C variant was associated with V-gene and J-gene trimming of TCR beta chains, and the association was replicated in an independent cohort. Specific HLA alleles were associated with 15,000 to 20,000 TCR beta sequences at a false discovery rate of 0.05 in a later analysis. The authors suggested that the approach could potentially be extended to other disease states and immunological phenotypes. A cluster of highly shared sequence variants was judged likely to represent a technical artifact of the sequencing pipeline. Some IMGT-functional V segments, including TRBV6-2 and TRBV6-3, could not be distinguished by the 87-base-pair reads and were therefore excluded. Because counts were too low, roughly 17 rarely observed V segments, including chromosome 9 orphons, were left out of the earlier analysis of about 620 of the donors. Broadly in line with IMGT annotations, most TCR beta V segments showed up in productive rearrangements about 90% or about 30% of the time in an earlier analysis of roughly 590 of the donors. According to a later genetic analysis, donors in an Asian-associated ancestry cluster had fewer N-insertions in productive TCRs than the approximately 710-donor mean. In the study, around 150 TCR beta chains were listed as associated with cytomegalovirus. A later analysis found that most CMV-associated TCR beta chains appeared HLA-restricted, with HLA associations seemingly driven largely by CMV exposure. When HLA alleles, especially DR and DQ, strongly co-occurred, TCR associations were difficult to assign to individual alleles. According to a later analysis, parvovirus B19, influenza, CMV and Epstein-Barr virus appeared linked to several top co-occurrence clusters. This cohort had only TCR beta chains sequenced, and the lack of alpha or paired-chain data limited which features could be detected. In vitro tests confirmed that a few of the cytomegalovirus-associated TCR beta chains recognize cytomegalovirus antigens. Cytomegalovirus status was reported to be diagnosed by the classifier with high specificity and sensitivity in both the original and validation cohorts. In a later analysis, HLA-associated TCR beta chains were found to be more clonally expanded and to have lower generation probabilities than equally common non-associated chains. A further reported finding was that TCR beta sequences accurately predicted the HLA-A and HLA-B alleles for most subjects in the first cohort. Correlated functional status among segregating V segments might reflect linkage disequilibrium, but an unknown experimental factor could not be ruled out. In a later analysis, TCR association rates were found to vary across HLA loci, with the most associated TCRs seen for DRB1 alleles and the fewest for HLA-C alleles. While some public TCRs were present in many individuals, most TCR sequences turned up only very rarely across donors. The presence/absence analyses assumed that sequencing depth was roughly uniform across donors, and that assumption may not be true. Because some donors lacked HLA typing at each locus, the association tests relied only on the typed subset. CMV serostatus was the only immune exposure information available for the cohort.

The V and J segments used are TRBV5-6 and TRBJ1-2; D gene: possibly TRBD1, on 6 matching bases. This receptor was taken from a man aged 35 to 55 in good health and CMV-seropositive. Material: PBMCs. The CDR3 here reads CASSLDRVYGYTF. The nucleotide sequence reads as follows: TGTGCCAGCAGCTTGGACAGGGTTTATGGCTACACCTTC.